These 30 T cell receptor beta chains were sequenced from one sample in a study of blood T cells in healthy people across ages. PCR was performed a second time for about 7 to 12 cycles using a sample-barcoded 5' primer and a J-beta primer mix. One entry per CDR3 protein results from TCRdb running MiXCR on the 5' RACE reads. Among under 1,100,000 distinct CDR3 sequences, around 27% were seen once, and the ten largest hold around 0.75%. The same data also contributed to another study, on T cells of mothers and their children.

Source material: blood. All receptors derive from a girl aged 2-9 years in good health.

The J gene is TRBJ2-1, the V gene TRBV29-1; D remains ambiguous. Germline V lookup: CDR1 SQVTM, CDR2 ANQGSEA. This CDR3 is 13 amino acids long. V was pared by 6 bases and J by 5 bases, with 14 bases between. CDR3 loop: CSVAWAIDNEQFF. As DNA, the CDR3 is TGCAGCGTAGCTTGGGCGATCGACAATGAGCAGTTCTTC.

The chain recombines TRBV29-1 with TRBJ2-5, with D unresolved. V shed 6 bases and J shed 6 bases, with 8 bases lying between them. CDR3 length equals 10 residues. Germline assignment: CDR1 SQVTM and CDR2 ANQGSEA. CDR3 residues: CSVVAQTQYF. Here the CDR3 DNA reads TGCAGCGTGGTGGCGCAGACCCAGTACTTC.

This sequence joins TRBV11-2 and TRBJ2-1, with a tentative D call TRBD1 (6 bases). Germline CDR1 SGHAT, CDR2 FQNNGV. The length of the CDR3 is 17 residues. V was shortened by 8 bases and J by 5 bases, with 25 bases between the two germline ends. CDR3 loop: CASLTLGQFEGDNEQFF. The CDR3 DNA is TGTGCCAGCCTTACCCTAGGACAGTTCGAGGGGGACAATGAGCAGTTCTTC.

This clonotype has a handful of counts. This chain joins TRBV6-2 or TRBV6-3 and TRBJ2-3, with TRBD2 matching over 11 bases. This CDR3 spans 16 amino acids. V gave up 0 bases and J gave up 6 bases; unmatched junction bases: 5. CDR1 is MNHEY, CDR2 SVGEGT, per germline. Written as DNA, the CDR3 is TGTGCCAGCAGTTACTCACTAGCGGGAGCGAGTGATACGCAGTATTTT. This codes for CASSYSLAGASDTQYF.

This clonotype was seen a few times. This chain connects TRBV6-1 to TRBJ1-4; D is ambiguous. From germline, CDR1 is MNHNS and CDR2 SASEGT. V dropped 1 base and J dropped 2 bases, with 8 bases sitting between them. This CDR3 is 15 amino acids long. In nucleotides, the CDR3 is TGTGCCAGCAGTGAAGTTACACTGACTAATGAAAAACTGTTTTTT. Translated, it gives CASSEVTLTNEKLFF.

This clonotype was observed at least ten times. V gene TRBV7-2 combines with J gene TRBJ1-6, with D uncertain. V dropped 1 base and J dropped 6 bases, with 7 bases sitting between them. Germline values: CDR1 SGHTA, CDR2 FQGNSA. The CDR3 length is 14 residues. The DNA for the CDR3 is TGTGCCAGCAGCTTAGTAGAGGGTAATTCACCCCTCCACTTT. Residues: CASSLVEGNSPLHF.

This chain connects TRBV6-5 to TRBJ2-5; the D gene is possibly TRBD2 (7 bases). Gene TRBJ2-7 matches the end of the DNA better, so the J call may be wrong. CDR1 is MNHEY, CDR2 SVGAGI, per germline. CDR3 size: 14 residues. In nucleotides, the CDR3 is TGTGCCAGCAGTTACCTAGAGGGGGAGGGCGAGCAGTACTTC. Its protein product is CASSYLEGEGEQYF.

This clonotype was observed a few times. The rearrangement joins TRBV29-1 to TRBJ1-2; unclear D gene. Germline loops: CDR1 SQVTM, CDR2 ANQGSEA. V gave up 3 bases and J gave up 1 base, with 12 bases separating them. The CDR3 runs to 14 residues. This CDR3 reads CSVEEALLNYGYTF. CDR3 sequence (DNA): TGCAGCGTTGAGGAAGCCTTACTTAACTATGGCTACACCTTC.

The J gene is TRBJ2-3, the V gene TRBV18, with TRBD2 matching 11 bases. Looked up from germline, CDR1 is KGHSH and CDR2 is LQKENI. V was pared by 3 bases and J by 2 bases, with 4 bases of the junction left unmatched. This CDR3 is built from 16 residues. The CDR3 DNA follows: TGTGCCAGCTCACCGTCGACTAGCGGGAACACAGATACGCAGTATTTT. Translated, it gives CASSPSTSGNTDTQYF.

The chain has TRBV5-5 and TRBJ2-5; D is perhaps TRBD1 or TRBD2 (7 bases each). This CDR3 contains 17 residues. The germline V gene encodes CDR1 SGHKS and CDR2 YYEKEE (reference sequence). Deletions cut 0 bases from V and 5 bases from J, with 20 bases between. For the CDR3, the DNA is TGTGCCAGCAGCTTGGAGGGAGGGGGCGCCCCGGGGGAGACCCAGTACTTC. It codes for CASSLEGGGAPGETQYF.

This sequence joins TRBV7-8 and TRBJ1-1; D is perhaps TRBD1 (5 bases). Germline-derived CDR1 and CDR2 are SGHVS and FQNEAQ. The CDR3 consists of 18 residues. Deletions cut 5 bases from V and 4 bases from J, with 26 bases between. CDR3 sequence reads: CASSAHAGMPSKGTEAFF. As DNA, the CDR3 is TGTGCCAGCAGCGCTCACGCAGGGATGCCTTCCAAAGGCACTGAAGCTTTCTTT. The full variable domain, in which reference TRBV7-8 and TRBJ1-1 provide the parts outside the CDR3, is GAGVSQSPRYKVAKRGQDVALRCDPISGHVSLFWYQQALGQGPEFLTYFQNEAQLDKSGLPSDRFFAERPEGSVSTLKIQRTQQEDSAVYLCASSAHAGMPSKGTEAFFGQGTRLTVV.

In its sample, this clonotype was seen a few times. The J gene is TRBJ2-5, the V gene TRBV2; 7 nucleotides agree with TRBD2. Trimming cost V 7 bases and J 5 bases; bases outside gene matches: 7. CDR1 and CDR2 from the germline V gene are SNHLY and FYNNEI. CDR3 size: 13 residues. The CDR3 coding sequence is TGTGCCAGCAACGGCGGGAGAAGTGAGACCCAGTACTTC. Translated: CASNGGRSETQYF.

The chain recombines TRBV20-1 with TRBJ2-1; D call uncertain. The CDR3 sequence is 15 residues long. The germline gives CDR1 DFQATT, CDR2 SNEGSKA (reference sequence). The ends were cut back, 1 base at V and 6 bases at J, with 16 bases in the middle. CDR3 nucleotides: TGCAGTGCTAGAGGTTTGTATGAGACGGTCAATGAGCAGTTCTTC. It codes for CSARGLYETVNEQFF.

The chain joins TRBV7-9 to TRBJ2-3; 8 nucleotides align to TRBD2. The CDR3 covers 19 residues. V dropped 2 bases and J dropped 0; count of bases not matched to a gene: 13. Germline V gives CDR1 SEHNR, CDR2 FQNEAQ (reference sequence). The CDR3 region has the DNA TGTGCCAGCAGCTTATCGGGCGGGAGGATTACCCTTAGCACAGATACGCAGTATTTT. It translates to CASSLSGGRITLSTDTQYF.

This clonotype was found a few times. CDR3 residues: CASNMVRETQYF. The CDR3 bases are TGTGCCAGCAACATGGTCCGAGAGACCCAGTACTTC. The gene calls are TRBV2 and TRBJ2-5; D remains unclear. From germline, CDR1 is SNHLY and CDR2 FYNNEI. The CDR3 spans 12 residues. V was pared by 7 bases and J by 4 bases, with 10 bases between.

The gene calls are TRBV9 and TRBJ1-1; maybe TRBD1 (6 bases). Deletions cut 0 bases from V and 4 bases from J, with 19 bases between. Germline V lookup: CDR1 SGDLS, CDR2 YYNGEE. This CDR3 comprises 17 residues. Here the CDR3 DNA reads TGTGCCAGCAGCGTAGAAGGAAGGGGGGTGAGAACCACTGAAGCTTTCTTT. Translation: CASSVEGRGVRTTEAFF.

The sample holds a few counts of this clonotype. Here the CDR3 DNA reads TGTGCCAGCAGTCCGGCAGGACAGAATCAGCCCCAGCATTTT. Its protein is CASSPAGQNQPQHF. The chain uses TRBV6-1 and TRBJ1-5, with TRBD1 as a possible D gene (6 bases). V was cut by 5 bases and J by 4 bases, with 12 bases left in between. This CDR3 has 14 residues. Germline V gene data show CDR1 as MNHNS and CDR2 as SASEGT.

The chain carries TRBV27 and TRBJ2-5, with TRBD1 matching 7 bases. The closer fit of TRBJ2-7 to the DNA end suggests the J call may be wrong. Germline V gene data show CDR1 as MNHEY and CDR2 as SMNVEV (reference sequence). The CDR3 totals 14 residues. In DNA form, the CDR3 reads TGTGCCAGCAGCCTTTCCACAGGGGCGTCCGAGCAGTACTTC. Translated: CASSLSTGASEQYF.

The V and J genes are TRBV7-2 and TRBJ1-5, with D perhaps matching TRBD1 (6 bases). Per germline, CDR1 SGHTA and CDR2 FQGNSA. The V end lost 4 bases, the J end lost 1 base, and 20 bases lay between the germline ends. CDR3 length: 18 residues. In DNA, the CDR3 is TGTGCCAGCAGCTCACACCTTCTCCGGGGGGCCAGCAATCAGCCCCAGCATTTT. This encodes CASSSHLLRGASNQPQHF.

This clonotype has just a few counts. The V and J genes are TRBV5-6 and TRBJ2-7, with D possibly being TRBD1 or TRBD2 (6 bases each). Trimming took off 2 bases at V and 5 bases at J, with 11 bases between the two ends. The CDR3 contains 13 residues. Germline V gene sequence: CDR1 SGHDT, CDR2 YYEEEE. CDR3: CASSFTGAHEQYF. In DNA form, the CDR3 reads TGTGCCAGCAGCTTTACGGGGGCCCACGAGCAGTACTTC.

This clonotype was seen a few times. The V gene is TRBV5-1, the J gene TRBJ2-5; D is uncertain. The DNA end lines up better with TRBJ2-1; the J call may be wrong. There are 13 residues in the CDR3. CDR1 and CDR2 (germline): SGHRS, YFSETQ. CDR3 region: CASSPNVQDEQFF. Written as DNA, the CDR3 is TGCGCCAGCAGCCCTAATGTCCAGGATGAGCAGTTCTTC.

This clonotype was counted between two and nine times. V usage is TRBV28 and J usage is TRBJ2-2, with a weak D call TRBD2 (6 bases). This CDR3 has 16 amino acids. Trimming removed 3 bases at V and 2 bases at J, with 13 bases between. CDR1 and CDR2 (germline): MDHEN, SYDVKM. The CDR3 DNA reads TGTGCCAGCAGTTTGGTGCGGGCGGGAAACACCGGGGAGCTGTTTTTT. This encodes CASSLVRAGNTGELFF.

This clonotype was found a few times. One end of the junction varies from germline; a read error may be responsible. V gene TRBV24-1 combines with J gene TRBJ2-5; D uncertain. CDR1 and CDR2 (germline): KGHDR, SFDVKD. There are 9 residues in the CDR3. CDR3 sequence: CATLIGLFF. CDR3 nucleotide sequence: TGTGCCACCCTGATAGGGTTGTTCTTC.

The gene calls are TRBV7-3 and TRBJ1-6; D not certain. This CDR3 is built from 14 residues. Germline-derived CDR1 and CDR2 are SGHTA and FQGTGA. V lost 0 bases, J lost 8 bases, and 8 bases lay in between. The DNA of the CDR3 is TGTGCCAGCAGCTTAACAGGCTCAGATTCACCCCTCCACTTT. This sequence encodes CASSLTGSDSPLHF.

This clonotype occurred a few times. The V call is TRBV3-1, the J call TRBJ1-2; D unclear. Germline V gene lookup returns CDR1 LGHDT and CDR2 YNNKEL (reference sequence). Trimming cost V 1 base and J 1 base, with 7 bases left between them. The length of the CDR3 is 14 residues. CDR3 sequence (DNA): TGTGCCAGCAGCCAAGTAGACGGTAACTATGGCTACACCTTC. Encoded protein: CASSQVDGNYGYTF. Drawing the rest from reference TRBV3-1 and TRBJ1-2, the complete variable domain is DTAVSQTPKYLVTQMGNDKSIKCEQNLGHDTMYWYKQDSKKFLKIMFSYNNKELIINETVPNRFSPKSPDKAHLNLHINSLELGDSAVYFCASSQVDGNYGYTFGSGTRLTVV.

In its sample, this clonotype was seen a few times. CDR3 loop: CASSSEEAEAFF. The DNA of the CDR3 is TGTGCCAGCAGCTCGGAAGAAGCTGAAGCTTTCTTT. This chain joins TRBV5-4 and TRBJ1-1; D remains unclear. Germline V lookup: CDR1 SGHNT, CDR2 YYREEE (reference sequence). The CDR3 consists of 12 residues. The V and J ends lost 3 bases and 6 bases respectively, with 9 bases between them. Supplemented by reference TRBV5-4 and TRBJ1-1, the full variable domain reads ETGVTQSPTHLIKTRGQQVTLRCSSQSGHNTVSWYQQALGQGPQFIFQYYREEENGRGNFPPRFSGLQFPNYSSELNVNALELDDSALYLCASSSEEAEAFFGQGTRLTVV.

The chain combines TRBV28 with TRBJ2-1; the D gene is possibly TRBD2 (5 bases). The ends were cut back, 5 bases at V and 0 bases at J, with 11 bases in the middle. There are 15 residues in the CDR3. CDR1 and CDR2 (germline): MDHEN, SYDVKM. DNA for the CDR3: TGTGCCAGCAGTCCAAGGGAGACCTCCTACAATGAGCAGTTCTTC. Its protein is CASSPRETSYNEQFF.

The chain joins TRBV11-2 to TRBJ2-1; D unresolved. There are 14 residues in the CDR3. Trimming left V 3 bases short and J 3 bases short, with 9 bases between. The germline gives CDR1 SGHAT, CDR2 FQNNGV. The chain's CDR3 is CASSFVANYNEQFF. Written as DNA, the CDR3 is TGTGCCAGCAGCTTTGTCGCAAACTACAATGAGCAGTTCTTC. The full variable domain, its missing parts supplied by reference TRBV11-2 and TRBJ2-1, is EAGVAQSPRYKIIEKRQSVAFWCNPISGHATLYWYQQILGQGPKLLIQFQNNGVVDDSQLPKDRFSAERLKGVDSTLKIQPAKLEDSAVYLCASSFVANYNEQFFGPGTRLTVL.

This clonotype showed up just a few times. The chain employs TRBV12-3 or TRBV12-4 and TRBJ2-1, with D perhaps TRBD1 or TRBD2 (5 bases each). The CDR3 covers 15 residues. Trimming removed 7 bases at V and 6 bases at J, with 19 bases between. The CDR3 bases are TGTGCCAGCACCGCCAGTTTTGTGGGACCCAATGAGCAGTTCTTC. Protein product: CASTASFVGPNEQFF.

This clonotype was detected a few times. The chain couples TRBV20-1 to TRBJ1-1; TRBD1 might be the D (5 bases). V was shortened by 5 bases and J by 1 base, with 14 bases between the two germline ends. This CDR3 has 14 residues. Germline CDR1 and CDR2: DFQATT and SNEGSKA (reference sequence). The chain's CDR3 is CSAPTDGRNTEAFF. DNA for the CDR3: TGCAGTGCTCCGACAGACGGGAGGAACACTGAAGCTTTCTTT.